Here is one T cell receptor beta chain with its context. Its antigen remains unknown. Unmatched junction bases numbered 6, after V lost 5 bases and J lost 0 bases. The CDR3 spans 15 residues. Germline CDR1 reads MNHEY; CDR2 reads SMNVEV (reference sequence). The PCR was carried out with 60 Vbeta primers and 13 Jbeta primers. Original data processing: Later work found approximately 80 million unique TCR beta chains, with approximately 12 million shared. Assay: immunoSEQ multiplex PCR; the TCRdb copy retains only in-frame clones and omits some. V, J and clone size are taken as reported in that table, and D and trimming were inferred from the DNA itself. The data show 200,000 to 250,000 clones, around four fifths seen once. These data belong to a study of cytomegalovirus exposure and HLA in healthy donors. Study-level points and caveats: In vitro assays verified that three CMV-associated chains recognized CMV antigens specifically. Productive rates of about 90% or about 30% were seen for most TCR beta V segments in an earlier analysis. Analysis was carried out at a later point, and it linked a missense DCLRE1C variant to TCR beta V- and J-gene trimming.

Specimen: PBMCs. This clonotype was sampled from a woman aged 40 to 50 in good health and CMV-seronegative. The chain carries TRBV27 and TRBJ1-1; 7 bases are shared with TRBD1. CDR3 in amino acids: CASSLYRGLNTEAFF. Written as DNA, the CDR3 is TGTGCCAGCAGTCTGTACAGGGGCCTGAACACTGAAGCTTTCTTT.